Below, 13 T cell receptor beta chains from the same sample are listed, as sequenced in a study of blood T cell repertoires in COVID-19. TCRdb's copy holds only in-frame clones and misses some; the assay was immunoSEQ multiplex PCR. The repertoire holds some 150,000 clones, with about nine tenths as singletons. Sequencing was done on a sample of peripheral blood. All receptors derive from a human donor in a cohort sampled during active COVID-19.

V and J are TRBV18 and TRBJ1-5, with 10 nucleotides matching TRBD1. The CDR3 contains 16 residues. Germline V gives CDR1 KGHSH, CDR2 LQKENI. V shed 1 base and J 2 bases; nucleotides not matched to a gene: 2. CDR3: CASSPRGQGRNQPQHF. Here the CDR3 DNA reads TGTGCCAGCTCACCACGGGGACAGGGGCGCAATCAGCCCCAGCATTTT.

The genes are TRBV27 and TRBJ2-3, with 15 nucleotides matching TRBD2. The CDR3 length is 20 residues. The germline gives CDR1 MNHEY, CDR2 SMNVEV (reference sequence). V lost 5 bases, J lost 0 bases, and 12 bases stayed unmatched. DNA of the CDR3: TGTGCCAGCAGTACTAGATGGACTAGCGGGAGGGCCTCGAGCACAGATACGCAGTATTTT. Amino acids: CASSTRWTSGRASSTDTQYF.

J is TRBJ2-3 and V is TRBV7-3; TRBD2 agrees at 7 bases. V shed 2 bases and J 0 bases; nucleotides not matched to a gene: 2. The CDR3 sequence is 15 residues long. Germline lookup yields CDR1 SGHTA and CDR2 FQGTGA. The CDR3 loop is CASSLGDYSTDTQYF. For the CDR3, the DNA is TGTGCCAGCAGCTTAGGGGACTATAGCACAGATACGCAGTATTTT. The full variable domain, rest sourced from reference TRBV7-3 and TRBJ2-3, is GAGVSQTPSNKVTEKGKYVELRCDPISGHTALYWYRQSLGQGPEFLIYFQGTGAADDSGLPNDRFFAVRPEGSVSTLKIQRTERGDSAVYLCASSLGDYSTDTQYFGPGTRLTVL.

The chain joins TRBV20-1 to TRBJ1-1; 7 bases line up with TRBD1. The CDR3 runs 11 residues. CDR1 and CDR2 from the germline V gene are DFQATT and SNEGSKA (reference sequence). The CDR3 bases are TGCAGAGGGACAGCCGGGACTGAAGCTTTCTTT. Encoded protein: CRGTAGTEAFF.

V gene TRBV29-1 combines with J gene TRBJ2-3, with D maybe TRBD2 (6 bases). Germline V gene lookup returns CDR1 SQVTM and CDR2 ANQGSEA. The V and J ends lost 4 bases and 4 bases respectively, with 18 bases between them. CDR3 length: 15 amino acids. The CDR3 bases are TGCAGCGTTGGCCTTATGGGCGGGATAGCAGATACGCAGTATTTT. This codes for CSVGLMGGIADTQYF.

V is TRBV10-1 and J is TRBJ1-2; 8 bases line up with TRBD1. The V and J ends lost 9 bases and 7 bases, in that order; junction bases with no gene match: 10. This CDR3 region has 13 residues. CDR1 WNHNN and CDR2 SYGVQD come from the germline V gene (reference sequence). CDR3 sequence reads: CASTPDRESGYTF. The DNA of the CDR3 is TGCGCCAGTACCCCGGACAGGGAGAGTGGCTACACCTTC.

The chain employs TRBV6-2 or TRBV6-3 and TRBJ1-6, with 10 bases identical to TRBD1. Unmatched junction bases numbered 6, after V lost 4 bases and J lost 9 bases. The CDR3 runs to 15 residues. The germline gives CDR1 MNHEY, CDR2 SVGEGT. Here the CDR3 DNA reads TGTGCCAGCAGTTCAGCAGACAGGGGGCCTTCACCCCTCCACTTT. Residues: CASSSADRGPSPLHF.

The rearrangement uses TRBV5-1 and TRBJ2-3, with a tentative D call TRBD1 (5 bases). Germline V gene sequence: CDR1 SGHRS, CDR2 YFSETQ. The CDR3 length is 14 residues. V was shortened by 1 base and J by 2 bases, with 8 bases between the two germline ends. The CDR3 DNA follows: TGCGCCAGCAGCTTGACAGGTCACACAGATACGCAGTATTTT. It codes for CASSLTGHTDTQYF.

CDR3 sequence reads: CASSELAGGLDEQFF. The DNA for the CDR3 is TGTGCCAGCTCTGAGCTAGCGGGGGGGCTGGATGAGCAGTTCTTC. V is TRBV2 and J is TRBJ2-1; TRBD2 matches at 12 bases. Unmatched junction bases numbered 10, after V lost 8 bases and J lost 8 bases. The germline V gene has CDR1 SNHLY and CDR2 FYNNEI. The CDR3 sequence is 15 residues long.

This chain connects TRBV3-1 (or the pseudogene TRBV3-2) to TRBJ2-3, with D unresolved. Looked up from germline, CDR1 is LGHDT and CDR2 is YNNKEL (reference sequence). V lost 2 bases to trimming and J lost 1 base, with 7 bases between them. The CDR3 loop spans 14 amino acids. The CDR3 reads CASSQNPGTDTQYF. As DNA, the CDR3 is TGTGCCAGCAGCCAAAATCCGGGCACAGATACGCAGTATTTT.

The chain links TRBV7-8 to TRBJ2-7; 9 bases match TRBD1. V shed 5 bases and J 2 bases; nucleotides not matched to a gene: 4. This CDR3 spans 14 amino acids. In germline, CDR1 is SGHVS, CDR2 FQNEAQ. CDR3 sequence (DNA): TGTGCCAGCAGCCACAGGGGGCAAACCTACGAGCAGTACTTC. This gives the protein CASSHRGQTYEQYF.

This clone was seen once. The chain employs TRBV19 and TRBJ1-4; no clear D gene. The CDR3 is 14 residues long. Trimming stripped 6 bases from V and 10 bases from J, with 18 bases between. Germline V gene lookup returns CDR1 LNHDA and CDR2 SQIVND (reference sequence). The CDR3 DNA reads as TGTGCCAGTAGGCAAACCCACGAGAGGGTAAAACTGTTTTTT. This encodes CASRQTHERVKLFF.

This chain links TRBV7-3 with TRBJ2-6, with 10 bases matching TRBD2. This CDR3 has 17 residues. Germline V lookup: CDR1 SGHTA, CDR2 FQGTGA. V shed 5 bases, J shed 0 bases, and the junction held 4 bases outside the gene matches. In DNA form, the CDR3 reads TGTGCCAGCAGCCTAGCGGGGGCCCTCTCTGGGGCCAACGTCCTGACTTTC. This translates into CASSLAGALSGANVLTF.